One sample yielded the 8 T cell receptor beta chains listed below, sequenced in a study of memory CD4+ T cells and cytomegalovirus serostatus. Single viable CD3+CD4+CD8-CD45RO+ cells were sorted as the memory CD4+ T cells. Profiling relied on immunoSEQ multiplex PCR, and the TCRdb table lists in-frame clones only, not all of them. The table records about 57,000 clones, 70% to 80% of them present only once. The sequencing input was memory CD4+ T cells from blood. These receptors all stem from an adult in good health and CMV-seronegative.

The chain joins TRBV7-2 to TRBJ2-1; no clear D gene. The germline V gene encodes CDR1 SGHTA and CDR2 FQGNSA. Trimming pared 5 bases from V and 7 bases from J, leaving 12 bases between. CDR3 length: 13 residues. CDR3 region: CASSLTHGNEQFF. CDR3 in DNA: TGTGCCAGCAGCCTCACCCACGGTAATGAGCAGTTCTTC. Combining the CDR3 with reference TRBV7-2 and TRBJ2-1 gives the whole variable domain GAGVSQSPSNKVTEKGKDVELRCDPISGHTALYWYRQSLGQGLEFLIYFQGNSAPDKSGLPSDRFSAERTGGSVSTLTIQRTQQEDSAVYLCASSLTHGNEQFFGPGTRLTVL.

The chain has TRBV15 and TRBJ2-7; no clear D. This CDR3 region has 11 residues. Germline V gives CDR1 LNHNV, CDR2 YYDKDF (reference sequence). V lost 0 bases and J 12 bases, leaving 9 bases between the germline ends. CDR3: CATSRDGRPYF. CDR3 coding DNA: TGTGCCACCAGCAGAGATGGAAGGCCGTACTTC.

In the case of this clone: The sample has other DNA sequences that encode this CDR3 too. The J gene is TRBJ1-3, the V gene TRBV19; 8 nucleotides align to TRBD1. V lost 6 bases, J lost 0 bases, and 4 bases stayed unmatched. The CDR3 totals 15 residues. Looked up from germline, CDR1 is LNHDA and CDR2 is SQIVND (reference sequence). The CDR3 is CASRRDRSSGNTIYF. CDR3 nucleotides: TGTGCCAGTAGGCGGGACAGGAGCTCTGGAAACACCATATATTTT.

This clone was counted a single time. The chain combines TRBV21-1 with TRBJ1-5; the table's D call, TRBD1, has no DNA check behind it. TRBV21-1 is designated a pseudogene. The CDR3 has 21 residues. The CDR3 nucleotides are TGTGCCAGCAGCACCAAAGGTGGGGACAGGGAAAATTCTTTCTGCAATCAGCCCCAGCATTTT. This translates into CASSTKGGDRENSFCNQPQHF.

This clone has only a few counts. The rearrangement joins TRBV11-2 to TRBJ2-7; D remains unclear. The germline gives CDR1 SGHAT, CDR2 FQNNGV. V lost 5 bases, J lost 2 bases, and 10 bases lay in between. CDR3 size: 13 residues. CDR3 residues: CASSPPAAYEQYF. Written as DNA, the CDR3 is TGTGCCAGCAGCCCACCGGCAGCCTACGAGCAGTACTTC.

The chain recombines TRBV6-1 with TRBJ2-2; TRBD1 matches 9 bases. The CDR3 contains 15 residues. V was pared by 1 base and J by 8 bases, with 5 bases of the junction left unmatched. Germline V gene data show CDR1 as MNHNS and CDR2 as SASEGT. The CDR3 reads CASSEDRGLWGELFF. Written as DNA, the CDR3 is TGTGCCAGCAGTGAAGACAGGGGGCTTTGGGGGGAGCTGTTTTTT.

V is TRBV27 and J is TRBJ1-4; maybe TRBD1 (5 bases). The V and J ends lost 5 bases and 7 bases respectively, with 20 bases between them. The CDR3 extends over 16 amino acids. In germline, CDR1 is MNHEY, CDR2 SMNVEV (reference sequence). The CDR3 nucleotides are TGTGCCAGCAGTCCTCTGGGGACCCTTAGGGGTGAAAAACTGTTTTTT. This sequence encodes CASSPLGTLRGEKLFF.

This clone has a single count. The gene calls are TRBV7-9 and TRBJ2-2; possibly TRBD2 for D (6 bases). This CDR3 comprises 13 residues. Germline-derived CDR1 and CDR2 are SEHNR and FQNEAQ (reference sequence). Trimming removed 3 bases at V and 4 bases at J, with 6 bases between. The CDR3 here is CASSFGGTGELFF. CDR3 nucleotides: TGTGCCAGCAGCTTCGGGGGCACCGGGGAGCTGTTTTTT.